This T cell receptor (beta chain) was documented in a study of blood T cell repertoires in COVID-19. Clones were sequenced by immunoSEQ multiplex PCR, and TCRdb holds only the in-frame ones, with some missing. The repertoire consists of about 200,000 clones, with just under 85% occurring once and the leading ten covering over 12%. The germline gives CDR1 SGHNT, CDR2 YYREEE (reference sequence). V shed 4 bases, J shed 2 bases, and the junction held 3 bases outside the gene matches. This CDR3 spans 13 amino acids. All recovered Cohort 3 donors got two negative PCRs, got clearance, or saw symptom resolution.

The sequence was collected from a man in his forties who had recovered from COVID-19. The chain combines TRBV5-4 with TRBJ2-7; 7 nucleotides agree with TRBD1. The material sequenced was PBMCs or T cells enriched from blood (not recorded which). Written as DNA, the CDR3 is TGTGCCAGCAGCAGGCAGGGGGCCTACGAGCAGTACTTC. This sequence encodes CASSRQGAYEQYF.